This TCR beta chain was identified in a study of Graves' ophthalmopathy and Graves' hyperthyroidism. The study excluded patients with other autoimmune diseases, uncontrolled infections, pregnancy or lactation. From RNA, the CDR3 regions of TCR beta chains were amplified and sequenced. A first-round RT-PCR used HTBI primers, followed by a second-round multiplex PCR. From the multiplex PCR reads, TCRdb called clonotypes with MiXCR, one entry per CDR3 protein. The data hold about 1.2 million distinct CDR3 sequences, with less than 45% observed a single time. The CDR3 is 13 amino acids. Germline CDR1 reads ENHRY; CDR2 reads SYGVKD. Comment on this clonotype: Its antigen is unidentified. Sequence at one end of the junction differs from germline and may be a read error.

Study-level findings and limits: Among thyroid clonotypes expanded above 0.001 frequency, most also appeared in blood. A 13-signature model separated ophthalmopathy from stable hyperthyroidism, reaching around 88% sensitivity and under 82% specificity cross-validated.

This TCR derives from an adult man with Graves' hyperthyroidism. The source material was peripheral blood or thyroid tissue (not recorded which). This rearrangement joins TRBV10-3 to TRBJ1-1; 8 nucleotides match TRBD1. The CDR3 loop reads CASSDPHRGEAFF. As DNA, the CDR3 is TGTGCCAGCAGTGACCCCCACAGGGGGGAAGCTTTCTTT.